This T cell receptor beta chain was sequenced during a study of blood T cell repertoires in COVID-19. For the study at large: The origin of the acute and convalescent COVID-19 samples was the United States, Italy and Spain. T cells, B-cell-depleted T cells, or PBMCs provided the cDNA or gDNA that served as material.

In the original workflow: Researchers report that nucleated cell counts were estimated from reference gene primer amplification. Assay: immunoSEQ multiplex PCR; the TCRdb copy retains only in-frame clones and omits some. That table gives V, J and clone size, and the DNA gave D and trimming. The sample has approximately 300,000 clones, about 82% seen once; the top ten hold approximately 3.8%. The V and J ends lost 4 bases and 0 bases, in that order; junction bases with no gene match: 17. CDR1 and CDR2 from the germline V gene are MDHEN and SYDVKM. The CDR3 contains 19 residues. The chain joins TRBV28 to TRBJ1-1; 7 bases align to TRBD1. The sample was peripheral blood. The source is a woman aged 50 to 60 with active or convalescent COVID-19. In DNA, the CDR3 is TGTGCCAGCAGTTATGGAATGGGTGTGACAGGGCCCATGAACACTGAAGCTTTCTTT. It encodes CASSYGMGVTGPMNTEAFF.